These T cell receptor beta chains were read from a single sample in a study of patients and donors after allogeneic stem cell transplantation. TCRdb analysed the RT-PCR reads with MiXCR anew, one entry per CDR3 protein. The table lists about a million distinct CDR3 sequences, approximately 18% of them singletons. What was sequenced was blood, either unsorted or a sorted T cell fraction (not recorded which). These receptors were collected from a human donor who was either an allogeneic HSCT recipient or a stem cell or donor lymphocyte infusion donor (not recorded which). It is not recorded whose cells these are; they may come from a transplant donor. Each CDR3 is given with its conserved first and last residue. Each record gives: clone size, V gene, CDR3 protein. For some rows the clone size is stated as once, few or many, or as a class when expanded; others skip it.

>.|TRBV5-1
CASSLRAALDYEQYF
>.|TRBV5-1
CASSLALTLYNEQFF
>.|TRBV28
CASTPSQGGVNEQYF
>.|TRBV5-4
CASSLLGAGATSVQYF
>.|TRBV13
CASSLDGAAKNIQYF
>.|TRBV24-1
CATSDSGQGGGETQYF
>.|TRBV10-3
CATRSTGMKVGEKLFF
>few|TRBV6-2/TRBV6-3
CASSYGWWGSQETQYF
>.|TRBV27
CASSRLGDRGSNEQFF
>few|TRBV10-3
CAISTAGSGEDTQYF
>.|TRBV5-1
CASSLIVPSPVEQYF
>few|TRBV9
CAAGGGASTDTQYF
>.|TRBV11-3
CASSLDGTDYSNQPQHF
>.|TRBV7-8
CASNPLGRNTYEQYF
>.|TRBV19
CASGPVPGTQYF
>few|TRBV7-8
CASSLGGKHSPLHF
>few|TRBV6-5
CASSLRTGGEEKLFF
>many|TRBV11-2
CASSSAGLAKDEQFF
>few|TRBV3-1
CASSQERLAGTVAKNIQYF
>.|TRBV6-1
CASNGQGNHKETQYF
>.|TRBV2
CASSDFNRVGSGNTIYF
>few|TRBV7-2
CASSLAGRQGGRTGELFF
>.|TRBV12-5
CASGPPTGTGRAEAFF
>few|TRBV4-3
CASSQVGGQGAKNSPLHF
>many|TRBV19
CASKSGETSTDTQYF
>few|TRBV28
CASSFRLRQSYEQYF
>.|TRBV29-1
CSTHEGDSNFF